Listed here are 27 T cell receptor beta chains from one sample, sequenced in a study of T-cell memory formation after mild COVID-19. Each CDR3 protein gets one entry after TCRdb re-called the 5' RACE reads with MiXCR. The sample consists of 270,000 or so distinct CDR3 sequences, 16% of them appearing once. Sequenced input: PBMCs or a T cell subset sorted from them (not recorded which). These receptors were obtained from a man in his late teens or twenties who had mild COVID-19 (a few samples of this study predate the infection). Cell type and time point are not known.

This clonotype was counted many times. This chain uses TRBV20-1 with TRBJ2-7, with D perhaps TRBD2 (5 bases). Trimming shortened V by 1 base and J by 5 bases, and 12 bases separated the two germline ends. CDR1 DFQATT and CDR2 SNEGSKA come from the germline V gene (reference sequence). The CDR3 extends over 13 amino acids. The CDR3 bases are TGCAGTGCTAGAGTGCCGGGATTCAACGAGCAGTACGTC. It encodes CSARVPGFNEQYV.

The table lists this clonotype with a few counts. The rearrangement joins TRBV7-6 to TRBJ2-2; 8 bases line up with TRBD1. The CDR3 contains 14 residues. The V segment lost 7 bases and the J segment 6 bases; nucleotides outside the gene matches: 7. The germline CDR1 and CDR2 sequences are SGHVS and FNYEAQ. The CDR3, as DNA: TGTGCCAGCACGGGACAGGCGCTAGCCGGGGAGCTGTTTTTT. As protein: CASTGQALAGELFF. The whole variable domain, filled in from reference TRBV7-6 and TRBJ2-2, reads GAGVSQSPRYKVTKRGQDVALRCDPISGHVSLYWYRQALGQGPEFLTYFNYEAQQDKSGLPNDRFSAERPEGSISTLTIQRTEQRDSAMYRCASTGQALAGELFFGEGSRLTVL.

This clonotype has only a few counts. The chain joins TRBV5-4 to TRBJ1-4; possible D gene TRBD1, 6 bases. Germline loops: CDR1 SGHNT, CDR2 YYREEE (reference sequence). Trimming removed 2 bases from V and 3 bases from J, with 8 bases in between. CDR3 length: 14 amino acids. The CDR3: CASSFQGSNEKLFF. CDR3 DNA: TGTGCCAGCAGCTTCCAGGGGTCTAATGAAAAACTGTTTTTT.

The table lists this clonotype with many counts. The rearrangement uses TRBV15 and TRBJ1-5; no clear D. The CDR3 covers 15 residues. The germline CDR1 and CDR2 sequences are LNHNV and YYDKDF (reference sequence). Deletions cut 0 bases from V and 3 bases from J, with 9 bases between. The CDR3 protein is CATSRDLQVNQPQHF. The CDR3 DNA reads as TGTGCCACCAGCAGAGATTTGCAGGTCAATCAGCCCCAGCATTTT.

There are a few counts of this clonotype. The chain is built from TRBV20-1 and TRBJ1-2; D call uncertain. The CDR3 sequence is 11 residues long. Germline CDR1 DFQATT, CDR2 SNEGSKA (reference sequence). Trimming removed 2 bases from V and 2 bases from J, with 3 bases in between. CDR3 residues: CSARQNYGYTF. The CDR3 nucleotides read TGCAGTGCTAGACAGAACTATGGCTACACCTTC.

The sample holds many counts of this clonotype. The J gene is TRBJ2-7, the V gene TRBV7-2, with TRBD1 identical over 8 bases. CDR1 and CDR2 (germline): SGHTA, FQGNSA. The CDR3 totals 16 residues. J gave up 3 bases and V 5 bases, and 12 bases lay outside the gene matches. The CDR3 loop reads CASSENLGQGVYEQYF. The CDR3, as DNA: TGTGCCAGCAGCGAAAATCTCGGACAGGGAGTCTACGAGCAGTACTTC. Combining the CDR3 with reference TRBV7-2 and TRBJ2-7 gives the whole variable domain GAGVSQSPSNKVTEKGKDVELRCDPISGHTALYWYRQSLGQGLEFLIYFQGNSAPDKSGLPSDRFSAERTGGSVSTLTIQRTQQEDSAVYLCASSENLGQGVYEQYFGPGTRLTVT.

This clonotype was seen a handful of times. This chain's CDR3 is CASSLVTGEQFF. CDR3 sequence (DNA): TGTGCCAGCAGCTTAGTCACCGGTGAGCAGTTCTTC. The chain couples TRBV7-8 to TRBJ2-1; unclear D gene. Germline CDR1 reads SGHVS; CDR2 reads FQNEAQ. There are 12 residues in the CDR3. V shed 1 base and J shed 9 bases, with 7 bases lying between them.

The V gene is TRBV7-3, the J gene TRBJ2-5; 8 nucleotides agree with TRBD2. The CDR3 runs 16 residues. Trimming took 2 bases from V and 4 from J; bases not matched to a gene: 9. CDR1 SGHTA and CDR2 FQGTGA come from the germline V gene. CDR3 sequence (DNA): TGTGCCAGCAGCTTATTAGGTAGCGGGGACCTAGAGACCCAGTACTTC. Protein: CASSLLGSGDLETQYF. Drawing the rest from reference TRBV7-3 and TRBJ2-5, the complete variable domain is GAGVSQTPSNKVTEKGKYVELRCDPISGHTALYWYRQSLGQGPEFLIYFQGTGAADDSGLPNDRFFAVRPEGSVSTLKIQRTERGDSAVYLCASSLLGSGDLETQYFGPGTRLLVL.

This clonotype has only a few counts. The CDR3 nucleotides are TGTGCCAGCAGGGATAAGCGGGGGGGTCGTCGGACCCAGTACTTC. Its translation: CASRDKRGGRRTQYF. The genes are TRBV6-5 and TRBJ2-5; 10 bases are a match to TRBD2. V lost 6 bases and J lost 7; bases outside the gene matches: 11. Per germline, CDR1 MNHEY and CDR2 SVGAGI. This CDR3 is built from 15 residues.

This clonotype was detected a few times. The genes are TRBV24-1 and TRBJ2-1; D gene ambiguous. Deletions cut 7 bases from V and 7 bases from J, with 7 bases between. The CDR3 spans 11 residues. Germline V gene lookup returns CDR1 KGHDR and CDR2 SFDVKD. CDR3 region: CATSQWNEQFF. The DNA for the CDR3 is TGTGCCACCAGCCAGTGGAATGAGCAGTTCTTC.

The gene calls are TRBV9 and TRBJ1-1, with 7 bases matching TRBD1. The ends lost 4 bases at V and 5 bases at J; junction bases unmatched: 11. CDR3 length equals 15 residues. Germline-derived CDR1 and CDR2 are SGDLS and YYNGEE. CDR3 nucleotides: TGTGCCAGCAGCCCGAGGACAGGTCAAGGGACTGAAGCTTTCTTT. Protein sequence: CASSPRTGQGTEAFF.

This sequence joins TRBV11-2 and TRBJ2-7, with TRBD1 matching 7 bases. Germline V gene data show CDR1 as SGHAT and CDR2 as FQNNGV. The CDR3 contains 15 residues. Trimming took 5 bases from V and 3 from J; bases not matched to a gene: 10. The CDR3 DNA reads TGTGCCAGCAGCAACACCCGACAGGGATTCTACGAGCAGTACTTC. Its protein product is CASSNTRQGFYEQYF.

This clonotype has a handful of counts. The genes are TRBV29-1 and TRBJ2-5; 8 bases agree with TRBD1. The germline V gene encodes CDR1 SQVTM and CDR2 ANQGSEA. CDR3 length: 12 amino acids. V shed 8 bases and J 7 bases; nucleotides not matched to a gene: 9. The CDR3 loop is CSSGQDWVTQYF. In DNA form, the CDR3 reads TGCAGCTCGGGACAGGATTGGGTGACCCAGTACTTC. Full variable domain (remainder filled in from reference TRBV29-1 and TRBJ2-5): SAVISQKPSRDICQRGTSLTIQCQVDSQVTMMFWYRQQPGQSLTLIATANQGSEATYESGFVIDKFPISRPNLTFSTLTVSNMSPEDSSIYLCSSGQDWVTQYFGPGTRLLVL.

A few counts support this clonotype. This sequence joins TRBV12-3 or TRBV12-4 and TRBJ1-2, with TRBD1 as a possible D gene (6 bases). This CDR3 has 14 residues. Trimming left V 2 bases short and J 1 base short, with 8 bases between. This CDR3 reads CASSLQGFNYGYTF. The CDR3 bases are TGTGCCAGCAGTTTACAGGGGTTTAACTATGGCTACACCTTC.

The chain joins TRBV7-8 to TRBJ1-2; D is unresolved. V was trimmed by 5 bases and J by 6 bases, leaving 16 bases between them. There are 14 residues in the CDR3. Germline V lookup: CDR1 SGHVS, CDR2 FQNEAQ. The DNA of the CDR3 is TGTGCCAGCAGCCCCAAGTGGGAGACAAATGGCTACACCTTC. Protein product: CASSPKWETNGYTF.

This chain joins TRBV7-2 and TRBJ2-7; D not resolved. The CDR3 sequence is 13 residues long. CDR1 and CDR2 (germline): SGHTA, FQGNSA. The V end was cut by 6 bases, the J end by 3 bases, with 12 bases between. Here the CDR3 reads CASSQTTGYEQYV. The CDR3 coding sequence is TGTGCCAGCAGTCAAACGACGGGCTACGAGCAGTACGTC.

This clonotype has more than one count but fewer than ten. The rearrangement links TRBV7-2 to TRBJ2-3; D call uncertain. Germline lookup yields CDR1 SGHTA and CDR2 FQGNSA. V lost 1 base and J 9 bases, leaving 14 bases between the germline ends. This CDR3 contains 14 residues. The CDR3 nucleotides are TGTGCCAGCAGCTTAGACGGCCCTTCAGGCACGCAGTATTTT. Its translation: CASSLDGPSGTQYF.

This chain uses TRBV12-3 or TRBV12-4 with TRBJ1-1; D might be TRBD1 (6 bases). The CDR3 is 15 residues long. The germline V and J ends were trimmed by 6 bases and 2 bases, with 16 bases remaining between them. CDR3 protein: CASRARYRVNTEAFF. The CDR3 bases are TGTGCCAGCAGGGCACGGTACAGGGTTAACACTGAAGCTTTCTTT.

This clonotype has ten or more counts. The chain joins TRBV12-3 or TRBV12-4 to TRBJ2-2; D is unclear. The ends were cut back, 5 bases at V and 6 bases at J, with 13 bases in the middle. The CDR3 totals 14 residues. The CDR3 DNA reads as TGTGCCAGCAGTGGTGGCTCCTGGGCCGGGGAGCTGTTTTTT. Amino acid sequence: CASSGGSWAGELFF.

The chain recombines TRBV6-2 or TRBV6-3 with TRBJ2-1; either TRBD1 or TRBD2 may fit D (6 bases each). Deletions cut 5 bases from V and 11 bases from J, with 16 bases between. The germline gives CDR1 MNHEY, CDR2 SVGEGT. This CDR3 is 13 amino acids long. The CDR3 spells CASSPRGPAKQFF. The CDR3 DNA reads TGTGCCAGCAGTCCCCGGGGGCCCGCGAAGCAGTTCTTC.

This clonotype was seen more than once but under ten times. The chain couples TRBV10-2 to TRBJ1-1, with D possibly being TRBD1 (6 bases). V was cut by 6 bases and J by 10 bases, with 24 bases left in between. This CDR3 is built from 15 residues. Germline V CDR1 and CDR2: WSHSY, SAAADI. The CDR3 is CASSGNRDRATPAFF. CDR3 bases: TGCGCCAGCAGCGGAAACAGGGATAGGGCAACTCCAGCTTTCTTT.

The chain joins TRBV9 to TRBJ1-5; the D is unclear. V was pared by 3 bases and J by 6 bases, with 13 bases between. The CDR3 runs 14 residues. CDR1 and CDR2 (germline): SGDLS, YYNGEE. As DNA, the CDR3 is TGTGCCAGCAGCGCCGGATCAAGGGCTCAGCCCCAGCATTTT. It translates to CASSAGSRAQPQHF.

This clonotype was counted at least ten times. The chain carries TRBV15 and TRBJ2-1; 11 nucleotides match TRBD2. After removal of 1 base from V and 10 bases from J, the junction contained 12 bases not matched to a gene. CDR1 is LNHNV, CDR2 YYDKDF, per germline (reference sequence). The CDR3 loop spans 17 amino acids. The CDR3 nucleotides are TGTGCCACCAGCAGAGCTGCTTTTAGCGGGGGGGCCGGAGAGCAGTTCTTC. It is translated as CATSRAAFSGGAGEQFF.

This clonotype was counted many times. This sequence joins TRBV12-3 or TRBV12-4 and TRBJ2-7; D gene unclear. The CDR3 totals 11 residues. Trimming removed 5 bases at V and 5 bases at J, with 7 bases between. The CDR3 nucleotides read TGTGCCAGCAGTCCCGGGCACGAGCAGTACTTC. Amino acids: CASSPGHEQYF.

This clonotype occurred a few times. This chain joins TRBV20-1 and TRBJ2-7, with D possibly being TRBD1 or TRBD2 (5 bases each). The CDR3 is 12 residues long. In germline, CDR1 is DFQATT, CDR2 SNEGSKA (reference sequence). Between the trimmed V and J ends, which lost 0 bases and 5 bases, there was a span of 8 bases. CDR3 protein: CSARDVGDEQYF. CDR3 DNA: TGCAGTGCTAGAGATGTGGGGGACGAGCAGTACTTC.

This clonotype was detected only a few times. The chain is built from TRBV5-5 and TRBJ1-4, with D perhaps matching TRBD1 (5 bases). The germline CDR1 and CDR2 sequences are SGHKS and YYEKEE (reference sequence). Trimming shortened V by 3 bases and J by 10 bases, and 13 bases separated the two germline ends. The CDR3 is 13 amino acids. The CDR3 region is CASSSRDMGKLFF. In nucleotides, the CDR3 is TGTGCCAGCAGCTCCAGGGATATGGGAAAACTGTTTTTT.

This clonotype has just a few counts. The chain carries TRBV7-9 and TRBJ2-3; the match to TRBD2 covers 10 bases. The length of the CDR3 is 14 residues. Germline CDR1 SEHNR, CDR2 FQNEAQ (reference sequence). V shed 4 bases, J shed 5 bases, and the junction held 3 bases outside the gene matches. The CDR3 is CASSSVAGGDTQYF. CDR3 bases: TGTGCCAGCAGCTCAGTAGCGGGGGGAGATACGCAGTATTTT.